This T cell receptor (beta chain) stems from a study of cytomegalovirus exposure and HLA in healthy donors. PCR was performed using 60 Vbeta and 13 Jbeta primers. Clones were sequenced by immunoSEQ multiplex PCR, and TCRdb holds only the in-frame ones, with some missing. The table records approximately 100,000 clones, roughly 85% of them present only once. The CDR3 is 15 amino acids. J gave up 6 bases and V 4 bases, and 5 bases lay outside the gene matches. Germline assignment: CDR1 SGHTA and CDR2 FQGNSA. The receptor was isolated from a woman aged 40-49 years in good health and CMV-seronegative. The chain combines TRBV7-2 with TRBJ2-1, with 11 nucleotides matching TRBD2. Material for sequencing was PBMCs. CDR3 nucleotide sequence: TGTGCCAGCAGCTCTGGGACTAGCGGAGGCAATGAGCAGTTCTTC. Translated, it gives CASSSGTSGGNEQFF.